This T cell receptor beta chain was captured by sequencing in a study of blood T cell repertoires in COVID-19. On the study more broadly: The United States, Italy and Spain supplied acute and convalescent COVID-19 samples. The analysed material was cDNA or gDNA that came from T cells, B-cell-depleted T cells, or PBMCs.

This clone was seen a handful of times. V lost 7 bases and J lost 4, with 10 bases in between. The germline CDR1 and CDR2 sequences are KGHDR and SFDVKD. The CDR3 has 13 amino acids. In the original processing: It was from reference gene primer amplification that nucleated cell counts were estimated. The table came from immunoSEQ multiplex PCR; TCRdb's copy has only in-frame clones and leaves some out. For V, J and clone size, that table is used; D and trimming come from the DNA. The sample yields about 94,000 clones, approximately 80% seen once. The clonotype originates from a human donor in a cohort sampled during active COVID-19. The rearrangement joins TRBV24-1 to TRBJ1-5, with D uncertain. What was sequenced was peripheral blood. CDR3 coding DNA: TGTGCCACCAGACACAGCTTAAATCAGCCCCAGCATTTT. As protein: CATRHSLNQPQHF.